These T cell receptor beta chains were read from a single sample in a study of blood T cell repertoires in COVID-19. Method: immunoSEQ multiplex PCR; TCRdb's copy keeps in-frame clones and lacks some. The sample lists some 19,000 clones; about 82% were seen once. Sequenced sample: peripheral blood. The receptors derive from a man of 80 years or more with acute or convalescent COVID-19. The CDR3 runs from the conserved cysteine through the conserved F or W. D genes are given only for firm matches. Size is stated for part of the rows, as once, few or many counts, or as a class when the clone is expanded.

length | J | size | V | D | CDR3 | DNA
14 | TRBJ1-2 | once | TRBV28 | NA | CASTPHRVSYGYTF | TGTGCCAGCACCCCCCACAGGGTTAGCTATGGCTACACCTTC
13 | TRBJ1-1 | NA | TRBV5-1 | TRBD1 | CASSGGQGIEAFF | TGCGCCAGCAGCGGAGGACAGGGGATAGAGGCTTTCTTT
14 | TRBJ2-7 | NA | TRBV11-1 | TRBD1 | CASSYDRGTYEQYF | TGTGCCAGCAGCTACGACAGGGGCACCTACGAGCAGTACTTC
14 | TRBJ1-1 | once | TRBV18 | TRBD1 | CASYLGQGYTEAFF | TGTGCCAGCTACCTGGGACAGGGCTACACTGAAGCTTTCTTT
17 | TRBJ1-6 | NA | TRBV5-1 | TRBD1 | CASSLAYAGGFGSPLHF | TGCGCCAGCAGCTTGGCCTATGCAGGGGGATTTGGTTCACCCCTCCACTTT
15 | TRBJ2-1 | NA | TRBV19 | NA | CASNPRPPSYNEQFF | TGTGCCAGTAACCCTAGGCCACCCTCCTACAATGAGCAGTTCTTC
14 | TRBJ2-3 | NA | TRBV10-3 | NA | CAISAGGDPDTQYF | TGTGCCATCAGTGCCGGGGGAGACCCAGATACGCAGTATTTT
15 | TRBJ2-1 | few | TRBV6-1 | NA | CASSEASTAKNEQFF | TGTGCCAGCAGTGAAGCGTCGACAGCTAAAAATGAGCAGTTCTTC
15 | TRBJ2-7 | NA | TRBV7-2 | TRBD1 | CASSLSGTGGYEQYF | TGTGCCAGCAGCTTATCCGGGACAGGAGGCTACGAGCAGTACTTC
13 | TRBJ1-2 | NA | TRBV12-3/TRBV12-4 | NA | CASRSRTYYGYTF | TGTGCCAGCCGTTCCCGGACATACTATGGCTACACCTTC
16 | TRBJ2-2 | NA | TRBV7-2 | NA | CASSRTGIANTGELFF | TGTGCCAGCAGCCGGACGGGGATAGCGAACACCGGGGAGCTGTTTTTT
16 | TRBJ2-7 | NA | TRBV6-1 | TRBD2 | CASSGYTGGSSYEQYF | TGTGCCAGCAGTGGCTATACCGGGGGGAGCTCCTACGAGCAGTACTTC
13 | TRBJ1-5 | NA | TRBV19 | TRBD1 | CASSRTGGQPQHF | TGTGCCAGTAGCAGGACAGGGGGTCAGCCCCAGCATTTT
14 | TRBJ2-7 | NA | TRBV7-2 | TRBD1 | CASSPSQGYDEQYF | TGTGCCAGCAGCCCCTCACAGGGGTACGACGAGCAGTACTTC
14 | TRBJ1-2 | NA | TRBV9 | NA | CASSVVPDNYGYTF | TGTGCCAGCAGCGTAGTTCCAGATAACTATGGCTACACCTTC
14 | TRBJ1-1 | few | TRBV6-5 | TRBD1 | CASSRGIEGAQVFF | TGTGCCAGCTCCCGGGGCATCGAGGGGGCTCAGGTTTTCTTT
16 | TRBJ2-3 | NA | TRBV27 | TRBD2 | CASHRGRGAFTDTQYF | TGTGCCAGCCATCGCGGGCGGGGGGCTTTCACAGATACGCAGTATTTT
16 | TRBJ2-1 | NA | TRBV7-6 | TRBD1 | CASSLSSGTGKLEQFF | TGTGCCAGCAGCTTATCATCCGGGACAGGCAAGCTAGAGCAGTTCTTC
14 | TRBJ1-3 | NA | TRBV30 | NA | CAWSVTGSGNTIYF | TGTGCCTGGAGTGTCACGGGCTCTGGAAACACCATATATTTT
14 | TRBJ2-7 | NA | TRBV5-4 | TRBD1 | CASSFGYRGYEQYF | TGTGCCAGCAGCTTCGGGTACAGGGGTTACGAGCAGTACTTC
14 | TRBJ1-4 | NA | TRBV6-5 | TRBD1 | CASSFTGTEKKLFF | TGTGCCAGCAGTTTTACCGGGACAGAGAAAAAACTGTTTTTT
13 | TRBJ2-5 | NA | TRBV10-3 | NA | CAIISDRQETQYF | TGTGCCATCATCTCGGACAGACAAGAGACCCAGTACTTC
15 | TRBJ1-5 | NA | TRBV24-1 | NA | CATALGGRSNQPQHF | TGTGCCACCGCCTTAGGGGGACGCAGCAATCAGCCCCAGCATTTT
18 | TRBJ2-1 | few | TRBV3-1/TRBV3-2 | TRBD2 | CASSHEGIAGGKYNEQFF | TGTGCCAGCAGCCACGAAGGGATAGCGGGGGGGAAATACAATGAGCAGTTCTTC
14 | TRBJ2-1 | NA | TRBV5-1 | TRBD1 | CASSLGRDRGAQFF | TGCGCCAGCAGCTTAGGCCGGGACAGGGGAGCGCAGTTCTTC
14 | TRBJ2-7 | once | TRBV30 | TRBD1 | CAWRYGQVSYEQYF | TGTGCCTGGAGGTATGGACAGGTCTCCTACGAGCAGTACTTC
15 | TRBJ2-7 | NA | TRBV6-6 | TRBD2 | CASSYSLAGLQGQYF | TGTGCCAGCAGTTACTCCTTAGCGGGATTGCAAGGGCAGTACTTC
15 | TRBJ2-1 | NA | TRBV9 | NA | CASSQHRVSYNEQFF | TGTGCCAGCAGCCAACACAGGGTCTCCTACAATGAGCAGTTCTTC
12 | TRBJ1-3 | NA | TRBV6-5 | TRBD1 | CASWTGGNTIYF | TGTGCCAGCTGGACAGGTGGAAACACCATATATTTT
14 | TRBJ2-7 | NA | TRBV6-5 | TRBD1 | CASSTGTGRYEQYF | TGTGCCAGCAGTACCGGGACAGGGCGCTACGAGCAGTACTTC
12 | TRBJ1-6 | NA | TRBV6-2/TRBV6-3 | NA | CASSRLNSPLHF | TGTGCCAGCAGCCGACTTAATTCACCCCTCCACTTT
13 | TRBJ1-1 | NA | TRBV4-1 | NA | CASSQELGLWAFF | TGCGCCAGCAGCCAAGAATTGGGCCTCTGGGCTTTCTTT
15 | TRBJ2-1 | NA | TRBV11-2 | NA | CASSLDRPSYNEQFF | TGTGCCAGCAGCCTGGACAGACCATCCTACAATGAGCAGTTCTTC
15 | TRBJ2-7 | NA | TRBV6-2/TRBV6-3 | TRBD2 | CASSSGGGGSYEQYF | TGTGCCAGCAGTTCGGGCGGGGGGGGATCCTACGAGCAGTACTTC
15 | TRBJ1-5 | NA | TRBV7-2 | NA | CASSPGQLSNQPQHF | TGTGCCAGCAGCCCAGGACAGCTTAGCAATCAGCCCCAGCATTTT
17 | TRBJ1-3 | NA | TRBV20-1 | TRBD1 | CSASWTGDSKSGNTIYF | TGCAGTGCTAGTTGGACGGGGGACAGCAAATCTGGAAACACCATATATTTT
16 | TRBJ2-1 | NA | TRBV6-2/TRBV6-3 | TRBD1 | CASSYTTGPSNNEQFF | TGTGCCAGCAGTTATACGACAGGGCCCTCTAACAATGAGCAGTTCTTC
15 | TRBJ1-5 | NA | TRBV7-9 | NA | CASSHTGVNGQPQHF | TGTGCCAGCAGCCACACAGGCGTCAATGGCCAGCCCCAGCATTTT
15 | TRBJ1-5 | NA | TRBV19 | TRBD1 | CASSTGEGAYQPQHF | TGTGCCAGTAGTACCGGTGAGGGGGCTTATCAGCCCCAGCATTTT
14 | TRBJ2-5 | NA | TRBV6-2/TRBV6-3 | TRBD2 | CASTPGLESGTQYF | TGTGCCAGCACCCCAGGACTAGAATCGGGGACCCAGTACTTC
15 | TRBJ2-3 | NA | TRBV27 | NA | CASTPGGGFTDTQYF | TGTGCCTCCACGCCTGGCGGGGGCTTCACAGATACGCAGTATTTT
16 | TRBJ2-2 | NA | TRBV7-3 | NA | CASSPGGTLNTGELFF | TGTGCCAGCAGCCCCGGGGGGACACTTAACACCGGGGAGCTGTTTTTT
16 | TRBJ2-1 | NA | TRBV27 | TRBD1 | CASSPRQGENYNEQFF | TGTGCCAGCAGTCCCCGACAGGGGGAAAATTACAATGAGCAGTTCTTC
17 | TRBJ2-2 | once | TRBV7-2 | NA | CASSPAGGSWSTGELFF | TGTGCCAGCAGCCCCGCAGGAGGTTCTTGGAGCACCGGGGAGCTGTTTTTT
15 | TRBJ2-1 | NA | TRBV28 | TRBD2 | CASSFSGGLYNEQFF | TGTGCCAGCAGCTTTAGCGGGGGGTTATACAATGAGCAGTTCTTC